The 32 T cell receptor beta chains in this list originate from one sample, sequenced in a study of blood T cell repertoires in COVID-19. Clones were sequenced by immunoSEQ multiplex PCR, and TCRdb holds only the in-frame ones, with some missing. The data contain roughly 160,000 clones, roughly 91% of them singletons. Sequencing was carried out using peripheral blood. The receptors stem from a man over 45 who had recovered from COVID-19.

The rearrangement uses TRBV3-1 (or the pseudogene TRBV3-2) and TRBJ1-2, with no clear D. CDR1 and CDR2 from the germline V gene are LGHDT and YNNKEL (reference sequence). V was cut by 3 bases and J by 8 bases, with 13 bases left in between. CDR3 length equals 13 residues. DNA of the CDR3: TGTGCCAGCAGCCATTGGGGTACGGGAGGCTACACCTTC. Protein product: CASSHWGTGGYTF.

The chain has TRBV6-5 and TRBJ2-5, with TRBD2 identical over 8 bases. CDR1 and CDR2 from the germline V gene are MNHEY and SVGAGI. V lost 5 bases, J lost 2 bases, and 7 bases stayed unmatched. The CDR3 has 15 amino acids. CDR3 amino acids: CASSNEPSGQETQYF. The CDR3 region has the DNA TGTGCCAGCAGTAATGAACCTAGCGGGCAAGAGACCCAGTACTTC.

The chain carries TRBV19 and TRBJ1-5; 7 positions agree with TRBD1. CDR3 size: 13 residues. V trimming: 4 bases; J trimming: 6 bases; junction bases outside the gene matches: 3. In germline, CDR1 is LNHDA, CDR2 SQIVND (reference sequence). As DNA, the CDR3 is TGTGCCAGTAGTACGAGGGGGCGTCAGCCCCAGCATTTT. Translation gives CASSTRGRQPQHF.

Only one count was recorded for this clone. The rearrangement uses TRBV5-1 and TRBJ2-5; 10 bases agree with TRBD1. Germline V gene sequence: CDR1 SGHRS, CDR2 YFSETQ. The V gene end was trimmed by 3 bases and the J gene end by 4 bases; junction bases not matched to a gene: 9. CDR3 length equals 16 residues. The CDR3 coding sequence is TGCGCCAGCAGCTACAACTCCGGGACAGGGGCAGAGACCCAGTACTTC. The encoded protein is CASSYNSGTGAETQYF.

This sequence joins TRBV7-2 and TRBJ1-2; the match to TRBD1 covers 7 bases. The CDR3 loop spans 14 amino acids. Trimming took 3 bases from V and 4 from J; bases not matched to a gene: 5. Germline lookup yields CDR1 SGHTA and CDR2 FQGNSA. The CDR3: CASSLGTEGYGYTF. CDR3 DNA sequence: TGTGCCAGCAGCTTGGGGACAGAGGGCTATGGCTACACCTTC.

This rearrangement joins TRBV18 to TRBJ1-2; D remains unclear. V dropped 2 bases and J dropped 6 bases, with 19 bases sitting between them. Germline V gene data show CDR1 as KGHSH and CDR2 as LQKENI. There are 16 residues in the CDR3. CDR3: CASSPLTAGTPDGYTF. The CDR3 DNA reads as TGTGCCAGCTCACCATTAACGGCAGGCACCCCAGATGGCTACACCTTC.

This chain joins TRBV5-1 and TRBJ1-1; TRBD1 matches 7 bases. The length of the CDR3 is 17 residues. The junction had 12 bases not matched to a gene; V was cut back by 4 bases and J by 0 bases. Germline V gene data show CDR1 as SGHRS and CDR2 as YFSETQ. The CDR3: CASSTFGSRGMNTEAFF. CDR3 in DNA: TGCGCCAGCAGCACCTTTGGCTCCAGGGGGATGAACACTGAAGCTTTCTTT.

The chain has TRBV19 and TRBJ2-4; a possible D gene is TRBD2 (7 bases). Trimming left V 5 bases short and J 5 bases short, with 19 bases between. This CDR3 contains 16 residues. Per the germline V gene, CDR1 is LNHDA and CDR2 is SQIVND (reference sequence). The CDR3 reads CASSSSGGAVQNIQYF. DNA of the CDR3: TGTGCCAGTAGTTCAAGTGGGGGGGCTGTCCAAAACATTCAGTACTTC.

The chain employs TRBV29-1 and TRBJ2-7, with D hard to call. The CDR3 totals 10 residues. In germline, CDR1 is SQVTM, CDR2 ANQGSEA. V lost 4 bases and J 4 bases, leaving 5 bases between the germline ends. CDR3 protein: CSVGAYEQYF. The CDR3 bases are TGCAGCGTTGGAGCGTACGAGCAGTACTTC.

A few counts support this clone. This CDR3 is CASSLGGTLNEQFF. In nucleotides, the CDR3 is TGTGCCAGCAGCTTAGGCGGGACTCTTAATGAGCAGTTCTTC. This chain links TRBV7-9 with TRBJ2-1, with D possibly being TRBD2 (6 bases). Trimming removed 1 base from V and 7 bases from J, with 11 bases in between. The CDR3 runs to 14 residues. Germline-derived CDR1 and CDR2 are SEHNR and FQNEAQ (reference sequence).

The chain joins TRBV19 to TRBJ1-6; D is unclear. Trimming took off 6 bases at V and 9 bases at J, with 12 bases between the two ends. The CDR3 has 13 amino acids. In germline, CDR1 is LNHDA, CDR2 SQIVND (reference sequence). CDR3 protein: CASRGHPGSPLHF. The CDR3 coding sequence is TGTGCCAGTAGAGGCCATCCGGGTTCACCCCTCCACTTT.

This clone was found once. CDR3 DNA: TGCGCCAGCAGCTCAAAAGGGACTAGCGGGGGGCCCGCAGGGACCCAGTACTTC. This gives the protein CASSSKGTSGGPAGTQYF. The chain combines TRBV4-3 with TRBJ2-5; 15 nucleotides agree with TRBD2. Per germline, CDR1 LGHNA and CDR2 YSLEER. V lost 5 bases and J lost 7; bases outside the gene matches: 14. This CDR3 contains 18 residues.

The chain has TRBV7-2 and TRBJ2-5; weak D call: TRBD1 (6 bases). The CDR3 loop spans 14 amino acids. The germline CDR1 and CDR2 sequences are SGHTA and FQGNSA. The V and J ends lost 5 bases and 2 bases respectively, with 12 bases between them. In nucleotides, the CDR3 is TGTGCCAGCAGCCGTGACAGGCTTCAAGAGACCCAGTACTTC. Protein sequence: CASSRDRLQETQYF. The full variable domain, its missing parts supplied by reference TRBV7-2 and TRBJ2-5, is GAGVSQSPSNKVTEKGKDVELRCDPISGHTALYWYRQSLGQGLEFLIYFQGNSAPDKSGLPSDRFSAERTGGSVSTLTIQRTQQEDSAVYLCASSRDRLQETQYFGPGTRLLVL.

This clone was observed once. V is TRBV11-2 and J is TRBJ2-3; 9 bases line up with TRBD1. Germline lookup yields CDR1 SGHAT and CDR2 FQNNGV. The V segment lost 8 bases and the J segment 5 bases; nucleotides outside the gene matches: 8. The CDR3 runs 14 residues. CDR3 region: CASADRGGLDTQYF. The CDR3 nucleotides are TGTGCCAGCGCCGACAGGGGGGGATTAGATACGCAGTATTTT.

The J gene is TRBJ1-1, the V gene TRBV2, with D uncertain. The CDR3 runs to 13 residues. V lost 4 bases and J lost 4, with 10 bases in between. The V gene's germline CDR1 is SNHLY and CDR2 FYNNEI. The CDR3 region has the DNA TGTGCCAGCAGTGTGGATCCGGGCACTGAAGCTTTCTTT. This translates into CASSVDPGTEAFF.

A single count supports this clone. The genes are TRBV19 and TRBJ1-1; no clear D gene. Trimming removed 3 bases at V and 4 bases at J, with 12 bases between. CDR1 is LNHDA, CDR2 SQIVND, per germline (reference sequence). The CDR3 covers 14 residues. The DNA for the CDR3 is TGTGCCAGTAGTATTGGCAGGTCGGTCACTGAAGCTTTCTTT. This gives the protein CASSIGRSVTEAFF. Variable domain in full (rest from reference TRBV19 and TRBJ1-1): DGGITQSPKYLFRKEGQNVTLSCEQNLNHDAMYWYRQDPGQGLRLIYYSQIVNDFQKGDIAEGYSVSREKKESFPLTVTSAQKNPTAFYLCASSIGRSVTEAFFGQGTRLTVV.

The gene calls are TRBV3-1 (or the pseudogene TRBV3-2) and TRBJ2-1; D is unclear. Deletions cut 2 bases from V and 2 bases from J, with 10 bases between. The length of the CDR3 is 15 residues. Germline CDR1 is LGHDT and CDR2 is YNNKEL (reference sequence). This CDR3 reads CASSQSKLPYNEQFF. CDR3 bases: TGTGCCAGCAGCCAAAGCAAGCTACCCTACAATGAGCAGTTCTTC.

This chain joins TRBV10-1 and TRBJ1-4; 7 bases fit TRBD1. The germline V gene has CDR1 WNHNN and CDR2 SYGVQD (reference sequence). The junction had 8 bases not matched to a gene; V was cut back by 0 bases and J by 4 bases. The CDR3 extends over 17 amino acids. The CDR3 DNA is TGCGCCAGCAGTGAGTCGAGAGACAGGGTAGGTAATGAAAAACTGTTTTTT. Its protein is CASSESRDRVGNEKLFF.

This chain joins TRBV14 and TRBJ2-7; 8 bases agree with TRBD1. The CDR3 loop spans 14 amino acids. Trimming removed 2 bases from V and 6 bases from J; junction bases left unmatched: 6. CDR1 SGHDN and CDR2 FVKESK come from the germline V gene. The CDR3 DNA follows: TGTGCCAGCAGCCAACAGGGGGCCGGAGGCGAGCAGTACTTC. Amino acid sequence: CASSQQGAGGEQYF.

This clone was recorded only once. J is TRBJ1-2 and V is TRBV11-2, with a weak D call TRBD1 (5 bases). The CDR3 runs 15 residues. V lost 4 bases and J 3 bases, leaving 15 bases between the germline ends. Germline CDR1 is SGHAT and CDR2 is FQNNGV. CDR3 sequence: CASSSTQGLYYGYTF. The DNA of the CDR3 is TGTGCCAGCAGCTCAACGCAGGGATTATACTATGGCTACACCTTC.

The chain links TRBV29-1 to TRBJ2-3; 11 nucleotides agree with TRBD1. Trimming at V came to 3 bases and at J to 7 bases, leaving 3 bases not matched to a gene. Germline V lookup: CDR1 SQVTM, CDR2 ANQGSEA. This CDR3 contains 13 residues. The CDR3 DNA reads TGCAGCGTTGAGGACAGGGGGCAACATACGCAGTATTTT. This gives the protein CSVEDRGQHTQYF.

This clone was observed a single time. The chain uses TRBV7-2 and TRBJ1-2, with a weak D call TRBD1 (6 bases). Germline V gene data show CDR1 as SGHTA and CDR2 as FQGNSA. Trimming shortened V by 1 base and J by 2 bases, and 11 bases separated the two germline ends. This CDR3 is built from 15 residues. CDR3 in DNA: TGTGCCAGCAGCTTAGTCCCAGGGGTCAACTATGGCTACACCTTC. Protein sequence: CASSLVPGVNYGYTF.

The chain is built from TRBV7-2 and TRBJ2-3; 12 bases fit TRBD2. V was clipped by 5 bases and J by 0 bases; unmatched bases: 6. Germline V gives CDR1 SGHTA, CDR2 FQGNSA. The CDR3 spans 17 residues. CDR3 amino acids: CASSLLGLAGSTDTQYF. CDR3 DNA sequence: TGTGCCAGCAGCCTCCTAGGACTAGCGGGAAGCACAGATACGCAGTATTTT.

The chain employs TRBV5-1 and TRBJ1-2; 10 nucleotides line up with TRBD1. Germline V gene sequence: CDR1 SGHRS, CDR2 YFSETQ. CDR3 length: 12 residues. V trimming: 5 bases; J trimming: 7 bases; junction bases outside the gene matches: 2. The CDR3 DNA sequence: TGCGCCAGCAGAAGGACAGGGGGTGGCTACACCTTC. It codes for CASRRTGGGYTF. Variable domain in full (rest from reference TRBV5-1 and TRBJ1-2): KAGVTQTPRYLIKTRGQQVTLSCSPISGHRSVSWYQQTPGQGLQFLFEYFSETQRNKGNFPGRFSGRQFSNSRSEMNVSTLELGDSALYLCASRRTGGGYTFGSGTRLTVV.

This chain connects TRBV18 to TRBJ1-1; 7 bases are shared with TRBD1. V was pared by 0 bases and J by 5 bases, with 3 bases of the junction left unmatched. The CDR3 is 14 residues long. Germline assignment: CDR1 KGHSH and CDR2 LQKENI. The CDR3 DNA follows: TGTGCCAGCTCACCACCGAGGGGGCCAACTGAAGCTTTCTTT. Translated, it gives CASSPPRGPTEAFF.

The V and J genes are TRBV6-6 and TRBJ2-7; tentative D call: TRBD1 (6 bases). V dropped 0 bases and J dropped 7 bases, with 13 bases sitting between them. Germline lookup yields CDR1 MNHNY and CDR2 SVGAGI (reference sequence). The CDR3 contains 14 residues. Here the CDR3 DNA reads TGTGCCAGCAGTTACTCGGGGGCGTCAGGAGAGCAGTACTTC. Amino acid sequence: CASSYSGASGEQYF.

V usage is TRBV7-3 and J usage is TRBJ2-4, with TRBD2 matching 14 bases. V shed 5 bases, J shed 0 bases, and the junction held 9 bases outside the gene matches. The germline gives CDR1 SGHTA, CDR2 FQGTGA. This CDR3 is 19 amino acids long. This CDR3 reads CASSLTPGLAGVAKNIQYF. In nucleotides, the CDR3 is TGTGCCAGCAGCCTGACTCCGGGACTAGCGGGAGTAGCCAAAAACATTCAGTACTTC.

This clone has more than one count but fewer than ten. The V and J genes are TRBV2 and TRBJ1-2; D gene unclear. Trimming removed 6 bases from V and 6 bases from J, with 8 bases in between. This CDR3 comprises 11 residues. Looked up from germline, CDR1 is SNHLY and CDR2 is FYNNEI. The CDR3 DNA sequence: TGTGCCAGCAGCGACATAAATGGCTACACCTTC. It yields the protein CASSDINGYTF.

The rearrangement uses TRBV7-2 and TRBJ2-7, with D maybe TRBD2 (6 bases). V was pared by 5 bases and J by 3 bases, with 17 bases between. The CDR3 spans 15 residues. Germline lookup yields CDR1 SGHTA and CDR2 FQGNSA. CDR3 amino acids: CASSPLTSSVYEQYF. The CDR3 DNA follows: TGTGCCAGCAGCCCTCTGACTAGTTCAGTCTACGAGCAGTACTTC.

The chain couples TRBV6-2 or TRBV6-3 to TRBJ2-2, with 12 bases that match TRBD2. Germline loops: CDR1 MNHEY, CDR2 SVGEGT. The CDR3 totals 15 residues. V gave up 6 bases and J gave up 6 bases; unmatched junction bases: 5. The CDR3, as DNA: TGTGCCAGCAGCCGACTAGCGGGAGCCCCCGGGGAGCTGTTTTTT. It yields the protein CASSRLAGAPGELFF.

The chain uses TRBV7-6 and TRBJ2-5, with 9 bases lining up with TRBD2. The CDR3 totals 15 residues. V lost 5 bases, J lost 5 bases, and 9 bases stayed unmatched. Germline CDR1 reads SGHVS; CDR2 reads FNYEAQ. The CDR3 nucleotides are TGTGCCAGCAGCGCGGCGCGGGGGGGAGGGGAGACCCAGTACTTC. It specifies CASSAARGGGETQYF.

This clone was observed a few times. The chain joins TRBV7-2 to TRBJ2-7; TRBD2 might be the D (6 bases). CDR3 length: 16 amino acids. Trimming removed 1 base at V and 6 bases at J, with 19 bases between. Germline V gives CDR1 SGHTA, CDR2 FQGNSA. CDR3 residues: CASSLGGVGKQSEQYF. For the CDR3, the DNA is TGTGCCAGCAGCTTAGGGGGGGTAGGGAAGCAGTCCGAGCAGTACTTC.